The 8 T cell receptor beta chains reported below all come from one sample, sequenced in a study of blood T cell repertoires in COVID-19 (dated by TCRdb to the early 2020s). Receptors were amplified or captured by the immunoSEQ multiplex PCR assay. The clones in this table, taken by TCRdb from immuneACCESS, are in-frame only. Not every clone is retained; where verified, under half of the shortfall comes from an unresolved V gene, and the cause of the rest is unknown. The sample contains under 90,000 clones, roughly 76% of them found a single time. Clones ranked in the top ten supply 16% of the sample. The sample consisted of peripheral blood. The source of these receptors is a woman older than 75 with active or convalescent COVID-19.

The chain uses TRBV2 and TRBJ2-5; maybe TRBD2 (6 bases). The germline V and J ends were trimmed by 8 bases and 4 bases, with 14 bases remaining between them. Germline assignment: CDR1 SNHLY and CDR2 FYNNEI. CDR3 length equals 13 residues. The CDR3 loop is CASRREGPETQYF. The CDR3 DNA is TGTGCCAGCCGGAGGGAAGGTCCAGAGACCCAGTACTTC.

This sequence joins TRBV19 and TRBJ2-1, with D perhaps matching TRBD2 (6 bases). Germline V CDR1 and CDR2: LNHDA, SQIVND (reference sequence). V gave up 1 base and J gave up 10 bases, with 14 bases separating them. This CDR3 comprises 14 residues. In nucleotides, the CDR3 is TGTGCCAGTAGTATAGGAGCGGGCCCAACGGAGCAGTTCTTC. Protein product: CASSIGAGPTEQFF.

V gene TRBV12-3 or TRBV12-4 combines with J gene TRBJ1-2, with a weak D call TRBD1 (5 bases). V was clipped by 10 bases and J by 8 bases, with 17 bases between them. The CDR3 is 12 residues long. The CDR3 DNA follows: TGTGCCATCTGGGGGGAATCTGGGGGCTACACCTTC. Its translation is CAIWGESGGYTF.

This clone has just a few counts. The chain links TRBV7-2 to TRBJ1-1; D ambiguous. CDR3 length equals 13 residues. Between the trimmed V and J ends, which lost 1 base and 1 base, there was a span of 4 bases. Germline-derived CDR1 and CDR2 are SGHTA and FQGNSA. The CDR3 loop is CASSLVENTEAFF. CDR3 sequence (DNA): TGTGCCAGCAGCTTAGTAGAGAACACTGAAGCTTTCTTT.

V usage is TRBV10-3 and J usage is TRBJ2-7; TRBD1 agrees at 10 bases. CDR1 is ENHRY and CDR2 is SYGVKD in the germline V gene. The CDR3 totals 15 residues. V shed 8 bases, J shed 3 bases, and the junction held 10 bases outside the gene matches. The CDR3 region has the DNA TGTGCCATCTCTAATCCGGGACAGGGGTTCTACGAGCAGTACTTC. Protein product: CAISNPGQGFYEQYF.

This clone came up once. The V call is TRBV28, the J call TRBJ2-7, with a weak D call TRBD2 (5 bases). The CDR3 consists of 14 residues. CDR1 and CDR2 (germline): MDHEN, SYDVKM. Trimming removed 6 bases from V and 5 bases from J, with 17 bases in between. The CDR3 protein is CASSKLGLLNEQYF. The CDR3 DNA is TGTGCCAGCAGCAAATTAGGACTCCTTAACGAGCAGTACTTC.

Written as DNA, the CDR3 is TGTGCCAGCAGCCCAGCGGGGGAGTCGTGGGAGCAGTACTTC. Protein product: CASSPAGESWEQYF. This rearrangement joins TRBV11-2 to TRBJ2-7; 8 nucleotides align to TRBD2. Germline CDR1 and CDR2: SGHAT and FQNNGV. V gave up 5 bases and J gave up 7 bases; unmatched junction bases: 10. The CDR3 has 14 residues.

This rearrangement joins TRBV30 to TRBJ2-1; D remains ambiguous. Trimming removed 0 bases at V and 9 bases at J, with 9 bases between. The CDR3 runs to 12 residues. Per the germline V gene, CDR1 is GTSNPN and CDR2 is SVGIG (reference sequence). CDR3 in amino acids: CAWSVPTLEQFF. CDR3 DNA: TGTGCCTGGAGTGTACCCACTCTTGAGCAGTTCTTC.